Listed here is a single T cell receptor beta chain. The germline V gene has CDR1 SGHDN and CDR2 FVKESK. This CDR3 has 15 residues. V was clipped by 0 bases and J by 6 bases; unmatched bases: 4. The data are from a study of T cells in Graves' hyperthyroidism and ophthalmopathy. Amplification targeted TCR beta CDR3 regions from RNA transcripts. HTBI primers were employed in a first-round RT-PCR of the TCR CDR3. A single record per CDR3 protein comes from TCRdb applying MiXCR to the multiplex PCR reads. Altogether hundreds of thousands of distinct CDR3 sequences are present, about a sixth being singletons, with the ten largest covering 25% to 30%.

The material sequenced was blood. This chain uses TRBV14 with TRBJ2-7; 11 bases fit TRBD2. This sequence was found in a woman aged 18-29 years with Graves' ophthalmopathy. CDR3 sequence: CASSQEVAGGLEQYF. The CDR3 DNA follows: TGTGCCAGCAGCCAAGAGGTAGCGGGAGGGCTCGAGCAGTACTTC.